This entry lists 30 T cell receptor beta chains sequenced from one sample in a study of cytomegalovirus exposure and HLA in healthy donors (dated by TCRdb to about 2017). The receptor library was made with the immunoSEQ multiplex PCR assay. For the multiplex PCR, a mixture combining 60 forward primers for TCR Vbeta segments and 13 reverse primers for TCR Jbeta segments was used. Sourced from immuneACCESS, this table was stored by TCRdb with only in-frame sequences that have V and J called. A share of the clones is absent; for the studies checked, an unresolved V gene accounts for under half, and the remainder has no known explanation. The sample table on file contains tens of thousands of clones. The top ten hold 9.5% to 15% of the sample. Source material: PBMCs. All receptors derive from a man between 18 and 29 years old in good health and CMV-seropositive.

The chain has TRBV4-1 and TRBJ2-3; 7 bases are shared with TRBD2. Unmatched junction bases numbered 7, after V lost 0 bases and J lost 4 bases. CDR1 MGHRA and CDR2 YSYEKL come from the germline V gene. The CDR3 covers 16 residues. The CDR3 DNA is TGCGCCAGCAGCCAAGACGAGGGAGGGCCGGCAGATACGCAGTATTTT. Protein product: CASSQDEGGPADTQYF.

The chain couples TRBV7-8 to TRBJ2-5, with D unresolved. Trimming cost V 4 bases and J 9 bases, with 9 bases left between them. CDR3 length: 11 residues. The germline CDR1 and CDR2 sequences are SGHVS and FQNEAQ. In nucleotides, the CDR3 is TGTGCCAGCAGCTCCAGGTGGGCCCAGTACTTC. As protein: CASSSRWAQYF. Filled out from reference TRBV7-8 and TRBJ2-5, the complete variable domain reads GAGVSQSPRYKVAKRGQDVALRCDPISGHVSLFWYQQALGQGPEFLTYFQNEAQLDKSGLPSDRFFAERPEGSVSTLKIQRTQQEDSAVYLCASSSRWAQYFGPGTRLLVL.

The chain has TRBV6-5 and TRBJ2-1; 8 bases map to TRBD2. This CDR3 is built from 13 residues. Germline V gives CDR1 MNHEY, CDR2 SVGAGI. Trimming removed 7 bases from V and 6 bases from J; junction bases left unmatched: 5. The DNA for the CDR3 is TGTGCCAGCATCGGGACTAGTTTCAATGAGCAGTTCTTC. It translates to CASIGTSFNEQFF.

V usage is TRBV4-2 and J usage is TRBJ2-7, with D possibly matching TRBD2 (6 bases). This CDR3 region has 15 residues. V lost 0 bases and J lost 1, with 10 bases in between. Germline-derived CDR1 and CDR2 are LGHNA and YNFKEQ. CDR3 loop: CASSQDLAWSYEQYF. In DNA form, the CDR3 reads TGTGCCAGCAGCCAAGATCTAGCGTGGTCCTACGAGCAGTACTTC.

The rearrangement uses TRBV30 and TRBJ2-7; D is perhaps TRBD1 (5 bases). The CDR3 totals 10 residues. V was pared by 5 bases and J by 5 bases, with 7 bases between. Germline CDR1 reads GTSNPN; CDR2 reads SVGIG (reference sequence). The DNA for the CDR3 is TGTGCCTGGGGGGCCCACGAGCAGTACTTC. Protein product: CAWGAHEQYF.

The chain has TRBV19 and TRBJ2-1; D is perhaps TRBD1 (5 bases). Germline values: CDR1 LNHDA, CDR2 SQIVND (reference sequence). V dropped 5 bases and J dropped 0 bases, with 11 bases sitting between them. This CDR3 region has 15 residues. The CDR3 sequence is CASSPRQSSYNEQFF. In DNA, the CDR3 is TGTGCCAGTAGTCCAAGACAGAGCTCCTACAATGAGCAGTTCTTC.

V and J are TRBV19 and TRBJ2-5, with D perhaps TRBD1 (6 bases). The CDR3 is 15 residues long. Per the germline V gene, CDR1 is LNHDA and CDR2 is SQIVND (reference sequence). V lost 5 bases, J lost 5 bases, and 18 bases lay in between. The CDR3 DNA is TGTGCCAGTAGTCCCGACAAAGGGGGTTGGGAGACCCAGTACTTC. As protein: CASSPDKGGWETQYF.

This chain connects TRBV6-5 to TRBJ2-2, with 9 bases identical to TRBD2. Germline V gene sequence: CDR1 MNHEY, CDR2 SVGAGI. This CDR3 has 16 residues. V was pared by 0 bases and J by 9 bases, with 8 bases of the junction left unmatched. DNA of the CDR3: TGTGCCAGCAGTTACTCGTTTGGGCGGGAGGGCCGGGAGCTGTTTTTT. Its protein product is CASSYSFGREGRELFF.

The J gene is TRBJ2-1, the V gene TRBV14; D is perhaps TRBD2 (6 bases). The CDR3 loop spans 19 amino acids. The V end lost 2 bases, the J end lost 4 bases, and 24 bases lay between the germline ends. Germline CDR1 is SGHDN and CDR2 is FVKESK. The DNA of the CDR3 is TGTGCCAGCAGCCAAAGGGATGTTGAAGCGGGCGTCATTTACAATGAGCAGTTCTTC. It specifies CASSQRDVEAGVIYNEQFF.

This chain connects TRBV7-2 to TRBJ2-7; a possible D gene is TRBD2 (7 bases). Per the germline V gene, CDR1 is SGHTA and CDR2 is FQGNSA. V lost 0 bases, J lost 3 bases, and 15 bases lay in between. The CDR3 runs 16 residues. CDR3 region: CASSLAGGADVYEQYF. CDR3 coding DNA: TGTGCCAGCAGCTTAGCGGGGGGGGCCGACGTCTACGAGCAGTACTTC. Complete variable domain (other parts from reference TRBV7-2 and TRBJ2-7): GAGVSQSPSNKVTEKGKDVELRCDPISGHTALYWYRQSLGQGLEFLIYFQGNSAPDKSGLPSDRFSAERTGGSVSTLTIQRTQQEDSAVYLCASSLAGGADVYEQYFGPGTRLTVT.

DNA for the CDR3: TGCGCCAGCAGCCTGACTAGCGGGAGCTACAATGAGCAGTTCTTC. Translation gives CASSLTSGSYNEQFF. V usage is TRBV5-1 and J usage is TRBJ2-1; 12 bases fit TRBD2. In germline, CDR1 is SGHRS, CDR2 YFSETQ. Germline trimming cut 4 bases from V and 3 bases from J; bases unmatched to any gene: 2. This CDR3 contains 15 residues.

The gene calls are TRBV9 and TRBJ1-2; the match to TRBD1 covers 7 bases. This CDR3 has 14 amino acids. V lost 1 base, J lost 10 bases, and 10 bases stayed unmatched. CDR1 is SGDLS, CDR2 YYNGEE, per germline. DNA for the CDR3: TGTGCCAGCAGCGTAATATTGGGACAGAGCGTCTACACCTTC. Its translation is CASSVILGQSVYTF.

The chain links TRBV7-8 to TRBJ2-7; D perhaps matches TRBD2 (5 bases). The CDR3 consists of 14 residues. The germline CDR1 and CDR2 sequences are SGHVS and FQNEAQ. Deletions cut 8 bases from V and 2 bases from J, with 16 bases between. The DNA for the CDR3 is TGTGCCAGCGATAGCGCTTCGCCACCCTACGAGCAGTACTTC. Amino acids: CASDSASPPYEQYF.

The chain couples TRBV4-2 to TRBJ1-5; no definite D call. The germline gives CDR1 LGHNA, CDR2 YNFKEQ. Trimming cost V 0 bases and J 6 bases, with 9 bases left between them. The CDR3 totals 14 residues. As DNA, the CDR3 is TGTGCCAGCAGCCAAGATGCGGGCCCTCAGCCCCAGCATTTT. Translating it yields CASSQDAGPQPQHF.

The V call is TRBV5-4, the J call TRBJ2-3, with D possibly being TRBD1 (6 bases). Germline V CDR1 and CDR2: SGHNT, YYREEE (reference sequence). The CDR3 length is 16 residues. The V end lost 4 bases, the J end lost 3 bases, and 18 bases lay between the germline ends. The CDR3 loop reads CASSPHKTGLTDTQYF. The CDR3 DNA is TGTGCCAGCAGCCCCCATAAGACAGGATTGACAGATACGCAGTATTTT. The complete variable domain, with remaining parts taken from reference TRBV5-4 and TRBJ2-3, reads ETGVTQSPTHLIKTRGQQVTLRCSSQSGHNTVSWYQQALGQGPQFIFQYYREEENGRGNFPPRFSGLQFPNYSSELNVNALELDDSALYLCASSPHKTGLTDTQYFGPGTRLTVL.

The rearrangement joins TRBV11-2 to TRBJ1-2, with D perhaps matching TRBD1 (5 bases). Trimming cost V 1 base and J 0 bases, with 15 bases left between them. The germline V gene has CDR1 SGHAT and CDR2 FQNNGV. This CDR3 has 17 amino acids. The CDR3 DNA is TGTGCCAGCAGCTTAGGAACAGGATCGCAAGCTAACTATGGCTACACCTTC. Encoded protein: CASSLGTGSQANYGYTF. The entire variable domain, with the rest obtained from reference TRBV11-2 and TRBJ1-2, is as follows: EAGVAQSPRYKIIEKRQSVAFWCNPISGHATLYWYQQILGQGPKLLIQFQNNGVVDDSQLPKDRFSAERLKGVDSTLKIQPAKLEDSAVYLCASSLGTGSQANYGYTFGSGTRLTVV.

V and J are TRBV7-2 and TRBJ2-3; D uncertain. The V end was cut by 3 bases, the J end by 3 bases, with 13 bases between. The CDR3 extends over 15 amino acids. Germline values: CDR1 SGHTA, CDR2 FQGNSA. The CDR3, as DNA: TGTGCCAGCAGCTTTAACGCAGGTGGTACAGATACGCAGTATTTT. The encoded protein is CASSFNAGGTDTQYF.

The chain couples TRBV2 to TRBJ2-3; 11 bases are a match to TRBD2. The CDR3 has 16 amino acids. CDR1 and CDR2 from the germline V gene are SNHLY and FYNNEI. The V segment lost 1 base and the J segment 5 bases; nucleotides outside the gene matches: 5. The CDR3 DNA sequence: TGTGCCAGCAGTGAAGTAGCGGGAGGGAACGGAGATACGCAGTATTTT. Translating gives CASSEVAGGNGDTQYF.

The rearrangement joins TRBV5-1 to TRBJ1-2, with 8 nucleotides matching TRBD1. CDR3 length equals 15 residues. Looked up from germline, CDR1 is SGHRS and CDR2 is YFSETQ. The V gene end was trimmed by 1 base and the J gene end by 8 bases; junction bases not matched to a gene: 10. Here the CDR3 reads CASSLNVQGASGYTF. Here the CDR3 DNA reads TGCGCCAGCAGCTTGAATGTCCAGGGGGCTTCGGGCTACACCTTC.

This chain links TRBV9 with TRBJ2-3; no definite D call. Trimming took off 0 bases at V and 2 bases at J, with 13 bases between the two ends. Per germline, CDR1 SGDLS and CDR2 YYNGEE. This CDR3 contains 16 residues. The CDR3, as DNA: TGTGCCAGCAGCGTAGATTCAAGCCTATACACAGATACGCAGTATTTT. Its translation is CASSVDSSLYTDTQYF.

The V call is TRBV10-3, the J call TRBJ1-2; D is ambiguous. CDR3 length: 18 residues. V lost 2 bases, J lost 3 bases, and 22 bases lay in between. The germline V gene has CDR1 ENHRY and CDR2 SYGVKD. CDR3 nucleotides: TGTGCCATCAGTGAGCCCCCCTCGGGTTGGAGCCCGTACTATGGCTACACCTTC. This sequence encodes CAISEPPSGWSPYYGYTF.

The chain employs TRBV6-6 and TRBJ1-1; unclear D gene. The CDR3 spans 15 residues. Deletions cut 6 bases from V and 4 bases from J, with 18 bases between. Germline CDR1 is MNHNY and CDR2 is SVGAGI (reference sequence). CDR3 sequence reads: CASSPWGGPGTEAFF. CDR3 DNA: TGTGCCAGCAGCCCCTGGGGAGGGCCTGGCACTGAAGCTTTCTTT.

The V gene is TRBV7-3, the J gene TRBJ2-2; 10 bases map to TRBD2. Germline assignment: CDR1 SGHTA and CDR2 FQGTGA. There are 17 residues in the CDR3. Trimming at V came to 0 bases and at J to 6 bases, leaving 7 bases not matched to a gene. The DNA for the CDR3 is TGTGCCAGCAGCTTAACCGCTAGCGGGAGAGAGGCCGGGGAGCTGTTTTTT. Protein: CASSLTASGREAGELFF.

This rearrangement joins TRBV19 to TRBJ2-1; D might be TRBD2 (5 bases). Germline V gene sequence: CDR1 LNHDA, CDR2 SQIVND (reference sequence). This CDR3 region has 13 residues. V gave up 5 bases and J gave up 5 bases, with 10 bases separating them. CDR3: CASSRGLNNEQFF. In nucleotides, the CDR3 is TGTGCCAGTAGTCGCGGACTTAACAATGAGCAGTTCTTC.

The chain uses TRBV9 and TRBJ2-3; 11 nucleotides line up with TRBD2. The trim removed 2 bases at V and 2 bases at J, leaving 16 bases unmatched. The CDR3 consists of 20 residues. Germline lookup yields CDR1 SGDLS and CDR2 YYNGEE. The DNA of the CDR3 is TGTGCCAGCAGCGTCCCCTTAACCGGGACTAGCGGCGATAACACAGATACGCAGTATTTT. This codes for CASSVPLTGTSGDNTDTQYF.

The chain joins TRBV4-2 to TRBJ1-2; D is unresolved. CDR3 size: 16 residues. Germline V gives CDR1 LGHNA, CDR2 YNFKEQ. V lost 0 bases to trimming and J lost 0 bases, with 11 bases between them. The CDR3 region has the DNA TGTGCCAGCAGCCAAGATATACAAACCCCTAACTATGGCTACACCTTC. It translates to CASSQDIQTPNYGYTF.

The chain joins TRBV11-3 to TRBJ2-1; the match to TRBD2 covers 7 bases. The ends lost 5 bases at V and 4 bases at J; junction bases unmatched: 8. Germline CDR1 and CDR2: SGHNT and YENEEA. The length of the CDR3 is 15 residues. For the CDR3, the DNA is TGTGCCAGCAGCCTGGGGAGAGCGGGGTACAATGAGCAGTTCTTC. Its translation: CASSLGRAGYNEQFF.

As concerns this clone: This same CDR3 is encoded by further DNA sequences in the sample. The chain has TRBV7-9 and TRBJ1-1; tentatively, D is TRBD1 (5 bases). Germline lookup yields CDR1 SEHNR and CDR2 FQNEAQ (reference sequence). This CDR3 spans 15 amino acids. Trimming cost V 5 bases and J 8 bases, with 21 bases left between them. The CDR3: CASSPPGRQGSEAFF. For the CDR3, the DNA is TGTGCCAGCAGCCCTCCGGGGAGGCAGGGTTCAGAAGCTTTCTTT.

The chain is built from TRBV18 and TRBJ2-6; 7 bases line up with TRBD1. The CDR3 is made up of 14 amino acids. V was pared by 4 bases and J by 11 bases, with 8 bases of the junction left unmatched. Germline V gene sequence: CDR1 KGHSH, CDR2 LQKENI. The CDR3 coding sequence is TGTGCCAGCTCACTCCAGGGGGTAGAGGACGTCCTGACTTTC. Its protein is CASSLQGVEDVLTF.

The chain has TRBV5-1 and TRBJ2-3; 12 nucleotides align to TRBD2. CDR1 is SGHRS, CDR2 YFSETQ, per germline. This CDR3 has 16 residues. After removal of 3 bases from V and 2 bases from J, the junction contained 4 bases not matched to a gene. The CDR3 loop reads CASSSTSGSSTDTQYF. As DNA, the CDR3 is TGCGCCAGCAGCTCGACTAGCGGGAGCTCCACAGATACGCAGTATTTT.